This T cell receptor beta chain was obtained from a study of tumor-infiltrating lymphocytes in primary liver carcinoma. About the study: Surgical resection treated primary liver carcinoma in the patients.

Study-wide findings and caveats: Among the pair types, tumor region pairs showed more overlap than tumor-adjacent and tumor-blood pairs.

As concerns this clonotype: Its antigen is not identified.

Extraction also yielded germline DNA, while blood RNA was obtained from unsorted whole blood. The researchers drew 3 to 5 milliliters of peripheral blood before surgery. The authors made TCR beta cDNA from around 500 ng total RNA with a constant-region primer. Each TCR beta library was derived from three nested multiplex PCR rounds that employed slightly modified ARM-PCR. TCRdb re-derived calls from the multiplex PCR reads in MiXCR, one entry per CDR3 protein. The sample carries 310,000 or so distinct CDR3 sequences, about two thirds recorded once. This TCR was recovered from a middle-aged man with primary liver carcinoma and hepatitis B virus infection. Sequences were obtained from peripheral blood.

The CDR3 coding sequence is TGTGCCAGCAGCCATTCAACGGAACAGGGGGCGCGAGGCTACACCTTC. Protein sequence: CASSHSTEQGARGYTF. The rearrangement links TRBV14 to TRBJ1-2; 9 nucleotides line up with TRBD1. The CDR3 is 16 residues long. The junction had 13 bases not matched to a gene; V was cut back by 3 bases and J by 8 bases. CDR1 and CDR2 (germline): SGHDN, FVKESK.